The 27 T cell receptor beta chains below all came from one sample that was sequenced in a study of early T cells in non-severe SARS-CoV-2 infection. MiXCR, run by TCRdb on the 5' RACE reads, gives a single entry per CDR3 protein. The top ten hold just over 8% of the sample, which has 75,000 to 90,000 distinct CDR3 sequences, roughly a tenth seen once. Here the sequenced sample was whole blood, taken at baseline. The receptors were gathered from an adult who was a healthcare worker with PCR-confirmed SARS-CoV-2 infection or an uninfected control (not recorded which).

This clonotype was counted only a few times. The chain carries TRBV5-1 and TRBJ2-5; TRBD2 matches 9 bases. Germline-derived CDR1 and CDR2 are SGHRS and YFSETQ. The CDR3 length is 18 residues. V gave up 0 bases and J gave up 0 bases; unmatched junction bases: 9. This CDR3 reads CASSLALAGLTYQETQYF. DNA for the CDR3: TGCGCCAGCAGCTTGGCTCTAGCGGGATTAACGTACCAAGAGACCCAGTACTTC.

Only a few counts were recorded for this clonotype. CDR3 bases: TGTGCCAGCAGGCCCCCCCCGGCGAACACTGAAGCTTTCTTT. This gives the protein CASRPPPANTEAFF. The V and J genes are TRBV6-2 or TRBV6-3 and TRBJ1-1, with D uncertain. The length of the CDR3 is 14 residues. CDR1 and CDR2 (germline): MNHEY, SVGEGT. Trimming took 6 bases from V and 1 from J, leaving 12 bases between them.

In its sample, this clonotype was seen a few times. The V gene is TRBV6-2 or TRBV6-3, the J gene TRBJ2-1, with TRBD2 identical over 15 bases. The germline CDR1 and CDR2 sequences are MNHEY and SVGEGT. V was clipped by 7 bases and J by 8 bases; unmatched bases: 3. The CDR3 spans 14 residues. The CDR3 is CASKGLAGGHEQFF. The CDR3 nucleotides read TGTGCCAGCAAGGGACTAGCGGGAGGTCATGAGCAGTTCTTC.

This clonotype was recorded many times. The J gene is TRBJ1-4, the V gene TRBV19; D perhaps matches TRBD1 (5 bases). The CDR3 is 13 residues long. Trimming took 10 bases from V and 8 from J, leaving 17 bases between them. Germline V lookup: CDR1 LNHDA, CDR2 SQIVND (reference sequence). The CDR3 nucleotides are TGTGCCAAAAACAGGATCGTGGGGGAAAAACTGTTTTTT. This encodes CAKNRIVGEKLFF.

This clonotype was seen more than once but under ten times. The chain is built from TRBV11-2 and TRBJ2-2; TRBD1 matches 7 bases. The germline gives CDR1 SGHAT, CDR2 FQNNGV. The CDR3 consists of 17 residues. The ends lost 4 bases at V and 0 bases at J; junction bases unmatched: 8. Here the CDR3 reads CASSSLTGSPNTGELFF. The DNA of the CDR3 is TGTGCCAGCAGCTCCCTGACAGGGTCTCCGAACACCGGGGAGCTGTTTTTT. The full variable domain, its missing parts supplied by reference TRBV11-2 and TRBJ2-2, is EAGVAQSPRYKIIEKRQSVAFWCNPISGHATLYWYQQILGQGPKLLIQFQNNGVVDDSQLPKDRFSAERLKGVDSTLKIQPAKLEDSAVYLCASSSLTGSPNTGELFFGEGSRLTVL.

This clonotype was seen ten or more times. Here the CDR3 reads CASSLDRQNTEAFF. CDR3 coding DNA: TGTGCCAGCAGCTTAGATCGACAGAACACTGAAGCTTTCTTT. V usage is TRBV7-8 and J usage is TRBJ1-1; D unclear. Deletions cut 1 base from V and 1 base from J, with 7 bases between. Germline CDR1 reads SGHVS; CDR2 reads FQNEAQ. The CDR3 has 14 residues.

This clonotype was seen a handful of times. CDR3 DNA: TGTGCCAGCAGCCAAGAGGTCGAGCAGTACTTC. This sequence encodes CASSQEVEQYF. This chain joins TRBV3-1 and TRBJ2-7; D uncertain. Germline CDR1 LGHDT, CDR2 YNNKEL (reference sequence). V gave up 0 bases and J gave up 6 bases, with 3 bases separating them. This CDR3 spans 11 amino acids.

This clonotype was counted ten times or more. V and J are TRBV5-4 and TRBJ2-7; the D call may be TRBD1 or TRBD2 (5 bases each). CDR1 and CDR2 from the germline V gene are SGHNT and YYREEE (reference sequence). V gave up 4 bases and J gave up 5 bases, with 16 bases separating them. The CDR3 contains 14 residues. The CDR3 spells CASSREGARDEQYF. CDR3 nucleotides: TGTGCCAGCAGCCGGGAAGGGGCTAGGGACGAGCAGTACTTC.

V and J are TRBV6-5 and TRBJ2-1; D might be TRBD2 (6 bases). The V end was cut by 4 bases, the J end by 5 bases, with 9 bases between. Per germline, CDR1 MNHEY and CDR2 SVGAGI. The length of the CDR3 is 13 residues. CDR3 nucleotides: TGTGCCAGCAGTTTCGGGACTCACAATGAGCAGTTCTTC. This encodes CASSFGTHNEQFF.

The chain links TRBV6-6 to TRBJ2-7; TRBD1 matches at 7 bases. The length of the CDR3 is 13 residues. CDR1 MNHNY and CDR2 SVGAGI come from the germline V gene (reference sequence). The V gene end was trimmed by 6 bases and the J gene end by 3 bases; junction bases not matched to a gene: 5. Here the CDR3 DNA reads TGTGCCAGCAGCGCAGACAGGGACTACGAGCAGTACTTC. This translates into CASSADRDYEQYF.

This clonotype was recorded a few times. This chain uses TRBV15 with TRBJ1-1; perhaps TRBD1 as D (6 bases). CDR1 is LNHNV and CDR2 is YYDKDF in the germline V gene (reference sequence). The CDR3 spans 14 residues. The germline V and J ends were trimmed by 0 bases and 1 base, with 6 bases remaining between them. CDR3 in DNA: TGTGCCACCAGCAGAGACAGGGGGAACACTGAAGCTTTCTTT. Translated, it gives CATSRDRGNTEAFF.

This clonotype was recorded a few times. The V gene is TRBV12-3 or TRBV12-4, the J gene TRBJ1-5; 7 nucleotides line up with TRBD1. V trimming: 6 bases; J trimming: 1 base; junction bases outside the gene matches: 3. There are 14 residues in the CDR3. CDR3 bases: TGTGCCAGCAGGGACAGGTTAAGCAATCAGCCCCAGCATTTT. Translation gives CASRDRLSNQPQHF.

This clonotype was seen only a few times. This chain joins TRBV7-9 and TRBJ2-3; a weak D match, TRBD2 (6 bases). The CDR3 is 16 residues long. Germline values: CDR1 SEHNR, CDR2 FQNEAQ (reference sequence). V gave up 5 bases and J gave up 5 bases, with 20 bases separating them. The CDR3 DNA reads as TGTGCCAGCAGCCCCCCCGGGAGTAGGACCCAAGATACGCAGTATTTT. Its translation is CASSPPGSRTQDTQYF. Based on the CDR3 plus reference TRBV7-9 and TRBJ2-3, the full variable domain is DTGVSQNPRHKITKRGQNVTFRCDPISEHNRLYWYRQTLGQGPEFLTYFQNEAQLEKSRLLSDRFSAERPKGSFSTLEIQRTEQGDSAMYLCASSPPGSRTQDTQYFGPGTRLTVL.

This sequence joins TRBV27 and TRBJ2-5; 12 nucleotides agree with TRBD2. CDR1 MNHEY and CDR2 SMNVEV come from the germline V gene (reference sequence). There are 14 residues in the CDR3. The ends lost 4 bases at V and 6 bases at J; junction bases unmatched: 3. The CDR3 DNA is TGTGCCAGCAGTTCGACTAGCGGGAGTCAGACCCAGTACTTC. Amino acid sequence: CASSSTSGSQTQYF.

The chain recombines TRBV4-1 with TRBJ2-5; 11 bases agree with TRBD2. Looked up from germline, CDR1 is MGHRA and CDR2 is YSYEKL. The CDR3 consists of 16 residues. The trim removed 1 base at V and 2 bases at J, leaving 3 bases unmatched. The CDR3 spells CASSQALAGVQETQYF. The CDR3 DNA sequence: TGCGCCAGCAGCCAAGCACTAGCGGGAGTGCAAGAGACCCAGTACTTC.

The rearrangement links TRBV28 to TRBJ2-5; D is possibly TRBD1 (6 bases). Per germline, CDR1 MDHEN and CDR2 SYDVKM. Trimming stripped 2 bases from V and 3 bases from J, with 13 bases between. The CDR3 runs to 15 residues. The CDR3 reads CASSLMGAGEETQYF. CDR3 sequence (DNA): TGTGCCAGCAGTTTAATGGGGGCCGGGGAAGAGACCCAGTACTTC.

There are a few counts of this clonotype. This chain joins TRBV25-1 and TRBJ2-7; D might be TRBD2 (5 bases). The CDR3 sequence is 13 residues long. V lost 8 bases and J lost 0, with 11 bases in between. Germline values: CDR1 MGHDK, CDR2 SYGVNS. This CDR3 is CASDPGNSYEQYF. The CDR3 nucleotides read TGTGCCAGCGACCCCGGGAACTCCTACGAGCAGTACTTC.

This clonotype was detected ten times or more. This chain connects TRBV2 to TRBJ2-3; the D is unclear. V lost 7 bases, J lost 6 bases, and 14 bases lay in between. CDR3 length: 13 amino acids. Germline V gene data show CDR1 as SNHLY and CDR2 as FYNNEI. CDR3 in amino acids: CASNQFEIDTQYF. CDR3 sequence (DNA): TGTGCCAGCAACCAGTTTGAAATTGATACGCAGTATTTT.

This chain joins TRBV10-3 and TRBJ1-2, with D possibly being TRBD1 (6 bases). There are 13 residues in the CDR3. The germline V and J ends were trimmed by 7 bases and 4 bases, with 13 bases remaining between them. Germline-derived CDR1 and CDR2 are ENHRY and SYGVKD. This CDR3 reads CAITQGFSYGYTF. Written as DNA, the CDR3 is TGTGCCATCACCCAGGGGTTTAGCTATGGCTACACCTTC.

This clonotype has a count of ten or more. The chain couples TRBV5-1 to TRBJ2-2; D unclear. The CDR3 covers 15 residues. The germline V gene has CDR1 SGHRS and CDR2 YFSETQ. V lost 4 bases, J lost 2 bases, and 12 bases lay in between. The CDR3 sequence: CASSTSTANTGELFF. CDR3 nucleotides: TGCGCCAGCAGCACCTCGACTGCTAACACCGGGGAGCTGTTTTTT.

This clonotype was found a few times. This chain connects TRBV11-2 to TRBJ2-5; 8 bases are a match to TRBD1. The V gene's germline CDR1 is SGHAT and CDR2 FQNNGV. The length of the CDR3 is 15 residues. The ends lost 5 bases at V and 4 bases at J; junction bases unmatched: 9. The CDR3 bases are TGTGCCAGCAGCCCCTCGGGACAGGTCATAGAGACCCAGTACTTC. It codes for CASSPSGQVIETQYF.

This clonotype was found many times. The genes are TRBV6-6 and TRBJ2-3; 7 bases are a match to TRBD2. Germline V gene data show CDR1 as MNHNY and CDR2 as SVGAGI (reference sequence). With 6 bases clipped from V and 6 bases from J, the junction kept 9 bases outside the gene matches. The CDR3 spans 14 residues. The CDR3 here is CASRSTSFTDTQYF. The CDR3 DNA is TGTGCCAGCAGGTCGACTAGCTTCACGGATACGCAGTATTTT.

Ten or more counts support this clonotype. DNA of the CDR3: TGTGCCAGCAGTGAGACTAACCCCCAGGGCATTCAGTACTTC. Its translation: CASSETNPQGIQYF. V is TRBV2 and J is TRBJ2-4; D might be TRBD1 or TRBD2, each matching 5 bases. Germline loops: CDR1 SNHLY, CDR2 FYNNEI. Trimming shortened V by 3 bases and J by 9 bases, and 15 bases separated the two germline ends. The CDR3 length is 14 residues.

This clonotype was detected only a few times. This chain uses TRBV11-3 with TRBJ2-7; D unresolved. The CDR3 length is 13 residues. Germline lookup yields CDR1 SGHNT and CDR2 YENEEA. V lost 4 bases and J lost 5, with 12 bases in between. The CDR3, as DNA: TGTGCCAGCAGCTCTTATTCGACCCACGAGCAGTACTTC. Amino acid sequence: CASSSYSTHEQYF.

This clonotype appeared many times. The rearrangement uses TRBV5-1 and TRBJ1-1; perhaps TRBD1 as D (5 bases). CDR1 is SGHRS, CDR2 YFSETQ, per germline. The CDR3 extends over 14 amino acids. Trimming took off 6 bases at V and 4 bases at J, with 16 bases between the two ends. CDR3 residues: CASTRDSSGTEAFF. The CDR3, as DNA: TGCGCCAGCACTAGGGACTCCTCGGGCACTGAAGCTTTCTTT.

The V and J genes are TRBV28 and TRBJ2-7; TRBD2 matches at 8 bases. The CDR3 is 11 residues long. CDR1 is MDHEN and CDR2 is SYDVKM in the germline V gene. Trimming at V came to 10 bases and at J to 5 bases, leaving 4 bases not matched to a gene. The CDR3 sequence is CATGGGHEQYF. Here the CDR3 DNA reads TGTGCCACCGGGGGGGGGCACGAGCAGTACTTC.

The J gene is TRBJ1-2, the V gene TRBV5-1, with a possible D match to TRBD1 (5 bases). Looked up from germline, CDR1 is SGHRS and CDR2 is YFSETQ. Trimming removed 4 bases from V and 4 bases from J, with 14 bases in between. CDR3 length: 14 residues. The CDR3 sequence is CASSGGDPGYGYTF. CDR3 in DNA: TGCGCCAGCAGCGGAGGGGACCCCGGCTATGGCTACACCTTC.